The 11 T cell receptor beta chains below were found in one sample sequenced in a study of blood T cell repertoires in COVID-19. The protocol was immunoSEQ multiplex PCR, while the TCRdb copy is restricted to in-frame clones and leaves out a portion. The sample includes about 260,000 clones, around 90% of them seen just once. Sequencing used PBMCs or T cells enriched from blood (not recorded which). These receptors originate from a woman between 40 and 50 years old who had been exposed to COVID-19.

This rearrangement joins TRBV4-3 to TRBJ1-1; no definite D call. Germline lookup yields CDR1 LGHNA and CDR2 YSLEER. The CDR3 has 18 residues. With 0 bases removed from V and 1 base from J, the gap between germline ends came to 18 bases. The CDR3 region has the DNA TGCGCCAGCAGCCAAGAGATTTCCGGAGGTGGAAGGAACACTGAAGCTTTCTTT. Amino acid sequence: CASSQEISGGGRNTEAFF.

The rearrangement links TRBV19 to TRBJ1-5; 7 bases are a match to TRBD1. V gave up 7 bases and J gave up 3 bases; unmatched junction bases: 6. The CDR3 totals 14 residues. Germline values: CDR1 LNHDA, CDR2 SQIVND (reference sequence). The CDR3, as DNA: TGTGCCAGTACGAGGGACAGCTACAATCAGCCCCAGCATTTT. This gives the protein CASTRDSYNQPQHF.

V is TRBV28 and J is TRBJ1-5; no firm D call. CDR1 is MDHEN, CDR2 SYDVKM, per germline. The V end was cut by 3 bases, the J end by 0 bases, with 9 bases between. The CDR3 sequence is 15 residues long. The CDR3 DNA is TGTGCCAGCAGTTTCGGCGGGTATAGCAATCAGCCCCAGCATTTT. It is translated as CASSFGGYSNQPQHF.

This clone was counted once. The chain links TRBV29-1 to TRBJ1-4; no reliable D call. The CDR3 is 13 residues long. Germline CDR1 SQVTM, CDR2 ANQGSEA. V shed 3 bases and J shed 7 bases, with 12 bases lying between them. CDR3 loop: CSVEPQVGEKLFF. CDR3 nucleotide sequence: TGCAGCGTTGAGCCGCAGGTCGGTGAAAAACTGTTTTTT.

V and J are TRBV6-1 and TRBJ2-7; D possibly corresponds to TRBD2 (6 bases). Germline CDR1 is MNHNS and CDR2 is SASEGT. The germline V and J ends were trimmed by 0 bases and 0 bases, with 21 bases remaining between them. The CDR3 runs 19 residues. CDR3 sequence reads: CASSEAQWGGGFGSYEQYF. The CDR3 nucleotides are TGTGCCAGCAGTGAAGCGCAATGGGGAGGCGGATTCGGCTCCTACGAGCAGTACTTC.

This clone has a handful of counts. The chain carries TRBV30 and TRBJ1-6, with 7 bases matching TRBD1. The CDR3 runs 13 residues. Unmatched junction bases numbered 8, after V lost 5 bases and J lost 10 bases. Germline lookup yields CDR1 GTSNPN and CDR2 SVGIG (reference sequence). CDR3 coding DNA: TGTGCCTGGGCCCGGGACAGTTTGTCACCCCTCCACTTT. This gives the protein CAWARDSLSPLHF.

The chain employs TRBV28 and TRBJ1-2; D is perhaps TRBD1 (6 bases). The germline CDR1 and CDR2 sequences are MDHEN and SYDVKM. V was cut by 5 bases and J by 4 bases, with 11 bases left in between. The CDR3 is 13 residues long. CDR3 sequence: CASSPGTFYGYTF. CDR3 DNA sequence: TGTGCCAGCAGTCCAGGGACATTCTATGGCTACACCTTC.

This chain joins TRBV13 and TRBJ1-2; 8 bases align to TRBD1. Germline V CDR1 and CDR2: PRHDT, FYEKMQ (reference sequence). CDR3 size: 15 residues. Germline trimming cut 0 bases from V and 2 bases from J; bases unmatched to any gene: 2. The CDR3 spells CASSLGRGPNYGYTF. The DNA of the CDR3 is TGTGCCAGCAGCTTAGGCAGGGGGCCCAACTATGGCTACACCTTC.

A single count supports this clone. The chain recombines TRBV6-4 with TRBJ1-2; 7 bases map to TRBD1. V lost 5 bases, J lost 8 bases, and 11 bases stayed unmatched. The CDR3 is 14 residues long. From germline, CDR1 is MRHNA and CDR2 SNTAGT. The CDR3 region is CASSPTGDPYGYTF. The CDR3 DNA sequence: TGTGCCAGCAGTCCCACAGGGGATCCCTACGGCTACACCTTC.

The J gene is TRBJ1-1, the V gene TRBV7-2, with a possible D match to TRBD1 (5 bases). V gave up 0 bases and J gave up 11 bases, with 19 bases separating them. The CDR3 length is 15 residues. Germline V lookup: CDR1 SGHTA, CDR2 FQGNSA. CDR3 in DNA: TGTGCCAGCAGCTTAGCGCGGGGTGGGGGACGTGGGGCTTTCTTT. It yields the protein CASSLARGGGRGAFF. Combining the CDR3 with reference TRBV7-2 and TRBJ1-1 gives the whole variable domain GAGVSQSPSNKVTEKGKDVELRCDPISGHTALYWYRQSLGQGLEFLIYFQGNSAPDKSGLPSDRFSAERTGGSVSTLTIQRTQQEDSAVYLCASSLARGGGRGAFFGQGTRLTVV.

A few counts support this clone. The V gene is TRBV7-2, the J gene TRBJ2-1, with D possibly TRBD1 on 5 matching bases. The germline V gene has CDR1 SGHTA and CDR2 FQGNSA. V lost 7 bases and J 8 bases, leaving 15 bases between the germline ends. The CDR3 is made up of 13 amino acids. The CDR3 sequence is CASTQDLGDEQFF. CDR3 DNA: TGTGCCAGCACCCAGGACCTAGGGGATGAGCAGTTCTTC.